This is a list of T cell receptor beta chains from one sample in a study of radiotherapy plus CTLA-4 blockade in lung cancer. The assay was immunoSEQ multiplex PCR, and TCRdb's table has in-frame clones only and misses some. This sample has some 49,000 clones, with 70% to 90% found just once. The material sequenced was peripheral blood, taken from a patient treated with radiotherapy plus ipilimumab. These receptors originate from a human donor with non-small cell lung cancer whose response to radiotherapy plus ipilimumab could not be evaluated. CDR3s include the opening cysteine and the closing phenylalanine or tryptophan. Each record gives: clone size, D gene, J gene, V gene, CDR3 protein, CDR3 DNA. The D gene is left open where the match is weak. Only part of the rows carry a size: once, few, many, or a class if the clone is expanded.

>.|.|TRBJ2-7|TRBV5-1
CASSYDIYEQYF
TGCGCCAGCAGCTATGACATCTACGAGCAGTACTTC
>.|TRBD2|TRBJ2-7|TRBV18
CASSQRDPGYEQYF
TGTGCCAGCTCACAGCGGGACCCTGGCTACGAGCAGTACTTC
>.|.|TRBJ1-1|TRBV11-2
CASSLGGWGGGTEAFF
TGTGCCAGCAGCTTAGGGGGGTGGGGAGGGGGCACTGAAGCTTTCTTT
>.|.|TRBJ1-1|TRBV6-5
CASSSGQYTEAFF
TGTGCCAGCAGTTCCGGACAGTACACTGAAGCTTTCTTT
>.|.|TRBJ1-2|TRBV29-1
CSVGGISGYGYTF
TGCAGCGTTGGTGGCATTTCGGGTTATGGCTACACCTTC
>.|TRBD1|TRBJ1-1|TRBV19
CASSMGTTGTAEAFF
TGTGCCAGTAGTATGGGGACGACAGGGACGGCTGAAGCTTTCTTT
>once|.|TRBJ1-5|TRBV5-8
CASSLREYSNQPQHF
TGTGCCAGCAGCTTAAGGGAGTATAGCAATCAGCCCCAGCATTTT
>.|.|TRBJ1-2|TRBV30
CAWRPRGHYGYTF
TGTGCCTGGAGACCCCGGGGTCACTATGGCTACACCTTC
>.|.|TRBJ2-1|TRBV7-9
CASSSGARYNEQFF
TGTGCCAGCAGTTCTGGGGCCCGCTACAATGAGCAGTTCTTC
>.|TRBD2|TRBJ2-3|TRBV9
CASSPGLAGPHGRDTQYF
TGTGCCAGCAGCCCGGGACTAGCGGGACCCCATGGGAGAGATACGCAGTATTTT
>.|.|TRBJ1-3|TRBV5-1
CASSLDSTGNTIYF
TGCGCCAGCAGCTTGGATAGTACTGGAAACACCATATATTTT
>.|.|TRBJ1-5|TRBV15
CATSGGGRRDRVDQPQHF
TGTGCCACCAGCGGGGGTGGGAGGCGGGACCGGGTAGATCAGCCCCAGCATTTT
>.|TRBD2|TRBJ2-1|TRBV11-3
CASSLVSGALGYNEQFF
TGTGCCAGCAGCTTAGTAAGCGGGGCCTTGGGATACAATGAGCAGTTCTTC
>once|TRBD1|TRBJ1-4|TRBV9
CASSVSDRGRGEKLFF
TGTGCCAGCAGCGTTTCAGACAGGGGGAGAGGTGAAAAACTGTTTTTT
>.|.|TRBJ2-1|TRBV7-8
CASSMLSGLSYNEQFF
TGTGCCAGCAGCATGCTTAGCGGCCTCTCCTACAATGAGCAGTTCTTC
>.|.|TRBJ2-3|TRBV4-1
CASSETQGSYTDTQYF
TGCGCCAGCAGCGAAACCCAGGGGTCCTACACAGATACGCAGTATTTT
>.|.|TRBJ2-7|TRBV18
CASSPPTSSYEQYF
TGTGCCAGCTCACCACCTACTAGCAGTTACGAGCAGTACTTC
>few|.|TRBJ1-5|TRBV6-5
CASSYKGGLQPQHF
TGTGCCAGCAGTTACAAGGGGGGGCTTCAGCCCCAGCATTTT
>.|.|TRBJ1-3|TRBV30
CAWRATGSGNTIYF
TGTGCCTGGAGAGCGACAGGCTCTGGAAACACCATATATTTT
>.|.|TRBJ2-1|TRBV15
CATSRGRETYNEQFF
TGTGCCACCAGCAGAGGTAGGGAGACCTACAATGAGCAGTTCTTC
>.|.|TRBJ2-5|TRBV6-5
CASSYSIGGLETQYF
TGTGCCAGCAGTTACTCGATCGGGGGGCTAGAGACCCAGTACTTC
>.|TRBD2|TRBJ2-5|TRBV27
CASSLGTSGETQYF
TGTGCCAGCAGTTTGGGTACTAGCGGAGAGACCCAGTACTTC
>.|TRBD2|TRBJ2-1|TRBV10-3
CAISDPGGSGKVEAFF
TGTGCCATCAGTGACCCCGGCGGTAGCGGGAAGGTGGAGGCGTTCTTC
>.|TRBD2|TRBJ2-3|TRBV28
CASTTGGGRPDTQYF
TGTGCCAGCACTACTGGCGGGGGTCGCCCAGATACGCAGTATTTT
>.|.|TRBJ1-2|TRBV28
CASSPGQSYGYTF
TGTGCCAGCAGTCCCGGACAGAGCTATGGCTACACCTTC
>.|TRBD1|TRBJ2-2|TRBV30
CASTVTGPSGELFF
TGTGCCTCGACGGTGACAGGGCCTAGTGGGGAGCTGTTTTTT
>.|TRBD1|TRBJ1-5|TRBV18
CASSPGTGNQPQHF
TGTGCCAGCTCACCAGGGACAGGGAATCAGCCCCAGCATTTT
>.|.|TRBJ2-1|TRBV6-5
CASSSLGNEQFF
TGTGCCAGCAGTTCACTAGGCAATGAGCAGTTCTTC
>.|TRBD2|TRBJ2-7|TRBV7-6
CASSLGRTSGSSVEQYF
TGTGCCAGCAGCTTGGGGAGGACTAGCGGGAGTTCGGTCGAGCAGTACTTC
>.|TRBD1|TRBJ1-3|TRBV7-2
CASSLDRTGLGNTIYF
TGTGCCAGCAGCTTAGATCGGACAGGCTTGGGAAACACCATATATTTT
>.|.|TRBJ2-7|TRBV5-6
CASSSGWEQYF
TGTGCCAGCAGCTCGGGGTGGGAGCAGTACTTC
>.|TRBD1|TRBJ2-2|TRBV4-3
CASSQGGQGGTGELFF
TGCGCCAGCAGCCAAGGGGGACAGGGGGGCACCGGGGAGCTGTTTTTT
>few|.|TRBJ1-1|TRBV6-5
CASSYSRLTFF
TGTGCCAGCAGTTACTCCCGGTTGACTTTCTTT
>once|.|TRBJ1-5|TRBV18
CASSPTRFDTNQPQHF
TGTGCCAGCTCACCAACTCGATTTGACACGAATCAGCCCCAGCATTTT
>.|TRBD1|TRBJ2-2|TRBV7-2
CASSVSGGAAGELFF
TGTGCCAGCAGCGTTTCAGGGGGCGCAGCCGGGGAGCTGTTTTTT
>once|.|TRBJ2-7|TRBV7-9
CASSLDRALYEQYF
TGTGCCAGCAGCTTAGACAGGGCCCTCTACGAGCAGTACTTC
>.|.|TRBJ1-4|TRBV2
CASRGLASQNEKLFF
TGTGCCAGCAGAGGACTGGCCAGCCAAAATGAAAAACTGTTTTTT
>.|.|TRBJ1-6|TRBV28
CASRRAQDSPLHF
TGTGCCAGCAGGAGGGCGCAGGATTCACCCCTCCACTTT
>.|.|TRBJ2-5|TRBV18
CASKQGGQETQYF
TGTGCCAGCAAACAAGGAGGCCAAGAGACCCAGTACTTC
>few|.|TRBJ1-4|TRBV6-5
CASSYSRYPEKLFF
TGTGCCAGCAGTTACAGTCGGTACCCTGAAAAACTGTTTTTT
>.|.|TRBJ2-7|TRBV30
CAWRRETYEQYF
TGTGCCTGGAGGCGGGAAACCTACGAGCAGTACTTC
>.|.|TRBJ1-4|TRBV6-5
CASKSYREEFEKLFF
TGTGCCAGCAAATCCTACAGGGAAGAATTTGAAAAACTGTTTTTT
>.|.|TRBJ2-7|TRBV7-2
CASSLTSLSYEQYF
TGTGCCAGCAGCTTAACTAGTCTCTCCTACGAGCAGTACTTC
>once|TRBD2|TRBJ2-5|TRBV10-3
CAIARGTSGQETQYF
TGTGCCATTGCACGAGGGACTAGCGGACAAGAGACCCAGTACTTC
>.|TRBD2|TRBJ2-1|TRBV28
CASSLPSGSLDNEQFF
TGTGCCAGCAGTTTACCTAGCGGGAGTTTGGACAATGAGCAGTTCTTC
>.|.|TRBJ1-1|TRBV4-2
CASSPPRSNTEAFF
TGTGCCAGCAGCCCCCCTAGGTCAAACACTGAAGCTTTCTTT
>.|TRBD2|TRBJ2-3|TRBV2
CASRKTTSGTSTDTQYF
TGTGCCAGCAGAAAAACTACTAGCGGAACTAGCACAGATACGCAGTATTTT
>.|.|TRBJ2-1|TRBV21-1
CASSNTSAGGPLYNEQFF
TGTGCCAGCAGCAATACCTCGGCGGGAGGGCCTCTCTACAATGAGCAGTTCTTC
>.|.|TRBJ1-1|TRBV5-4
CASSSGQNTEAFF
TGTGCCAGCAGCTCGGGACAGAACACTGAAGCTTTCTTT
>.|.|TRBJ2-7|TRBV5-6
CASSLDRGSYEQYF
TGTGCCAGCAGCTTGGATAGGGGATCCTACGAGCAGTACTTC